Listed here are 20 T cell receptor beta chains from one sample, sequenced in a study of blood T cell repertoires in COVID-19. Sequenced by immunoSEQ multiplex PCR; TCRdb stores in-frame clones only, minus some. The table records approximately 50,000 clones, roughly nine tenths of them present only once. Material: peripheral blood. Receptors were obtained from a human donor in a cohort sampled during active COVID-19.

The rearrangement links TRBV9 to TRBJ2-7; 10 bases match TRBD1. The CDR3 is made up of 14 amino acids. CDR1 SGDLS and CDR2 YYNGEE come from the germline V gene. The CDR3 protein is CASSVPQIDRTGGV. In DNA, the CDR3 is TGTGCCAGCAGCGTACCACAAATTGATAGGACAGGGGGCGTC.

The chain couples TRBV2 to TRBJ2-3; 7 bases map to TRBD2. This CDR3 comprises 14 residues. Losses at the gene ends were 6 bases for V and 1 base for J; bases not matched to a gene: 4. CDR1 and CDR2 from the germline V gene are SNHLY and FYNNEI. The CDR3 loop reads CASRTRGGTDTQYF. The CDR3 DNA is TGTGCCAGCAGGACACGGGGGGGCACAGATACGCAGTATTTT.

The chain recombines TRBV19 with TRBJ1-4, with TRBD1 identical over 8 bases. The germline CDR1 and CDR2 sequences are LNHDA and SQIVND (reference sequence). The CDR3 has 14 amino acids. V dropped 5 bases and J dropped 7; count of bases not matched to a gene: 6. This CDR3 reads CASSVGTGGEKLFF. CDR3 DNA sequence: TGTGCCAGTAGTGTCGGGACAGGTGGTGAAAAACTGTTTTTT. The variable domain in full, with the rest retrieved from reference TRBV19 and TRBJ1-4, is DGGITQSPKYLFRKEGQNVTLSCEQNLNHDAMYWYRQDPGQGLRLIYYSQIVNDFQKGDIAEGYSVSREKKESFPLTVTSAQKNPTAFYLCASSVGTGGEKLFFGSGTQLSVL.

V and J are TRBV9 and TRBJ2-3; D remains ambiguous. Looked up from germline, CDR1 is SGDLS and CDR2 is YYNGEE. The CDR3 extends over 15 amino acids. V lost 4 bases and J 0 bases, leaving 12 bases between the germline ends. The CDR3 sequence is CASSNTPVSTDTQYF. The CDR3 bases are TGTGCCAGCAGCAATACCCCAGTAAGCACAGATACGCAGTATTTT.

The genes are TRBV5-5 and TRBJ2-7; 11 nucleotides match TRBD1. Germline V CDR1 and CDR2: SGHKS, YYEKEE (reference sequence). The CDR3 consists of 15 residues. J gave up 4 bases and V 4 bases, and 7 bases lay outside the gene matches. In DNA, the CDR3 is TGTGCCAGCAGCACGGGGACAGGGGGGATTTACGAGCAGTACTTC. Amino acid sequence: CASSTGTGGIYEQYF.

This clone came up once. J is TRBJ2-7 and V is TRBV15, with 10 positions matching TRBD1. The CDR3 runs to 15 residues. Germline V gives CDR1 LNHNV, CDR2 YYDKDF (reference sequence). The V gene end was trimmed by 5 bases and the J gene end by 2 bases; junction bases not matched to a gene: 6. CDR3 sequence (DNA): TGTGCCACCAGCCCTTGGGGACAGGGGACCTACGAGCAGTACGTC. It encodes CATSPWGQGTYEQYV.

V gene TRBV14 combines with J gene TRBJ2-5; D is unresolved. The CDR3 totals 14 residues. Between the trimmed V and J ends, which lost 2 bases and 0 bases, there was a span of 7 bases. From germline, CDR1 is SGHDN and CDR2 FVKESK. The CDR3 sequence: CASSQSVNQETQYF. DNA for the CDR3: TGTGCCAGCAGCCAATCGGTAAACCAAGAGACCCAGTACTTC.

V gene TRBV3-1 (or the pseudogene TRBV3-2) combines with J gene TRBJ1-2, with 7 bases aligning to TRBD1. V lost 1 base to trimming and J lost 4 bases; unmatched junction nucleotides: 6. The CDR3 consists of 15 residues. Germline loops: CDR1 LGHDT, CDR2 YNNKEL (reference sequence). The CDR3 nucleotides read TGTGCCAGCAGCCAAGGGGCAGGGGGAGGCTATGGCTACACCTTC. Encoded protein: CASSQGAGGGYGYTF.

The CDR3 spells CAWSPGVKDEQFF. The CDR3 DNA reads as TGTGCCTGGAGCCCGGGAGTTAAGGATGAGCAGTTCTTC. The chain uses TRBV30 and TRBJ2-1, with D perhaps matching TRBD2 (6 bases). Germline V gene lookup returns CDR1 GTSNPN and CDR2 SVGIG (reference sequence). CDR3 length: 13 residues. Trimming cost V 3 bases and J 8 bases, with 14 bases left between them.

The chain joins TRBV3-1 (or the pseudogene TRBV3-2) to TRBJ2-7, with 8 bases identical to TRBD2. Germline CDR1 and CDR2: LGHDT and YNNKEL (reference sequence). The CDR3 extends over 14 amino acids. Unmatched junction bases numbered 3, after V lost 0 bases and J lost 5 bases. CDR3 amino acids: CASSQDRGGHEQYF. The CDR3, as DNA: TGTGCCAGCAGCCAAGATCGGGGGGGCCACGAGCAGTACTTC.

This clone was observed a few times. This sequence joins TRBV3-1 (or the pseudogene TRBV3-2) and TRBJ1-6; 8 nucleotides match TRBD1. With V trimmed by 6 bases and J by 7 bases, 5 bases remained unmatched. The CDR3 is made up of 14 amino acids. CDR1 is LGHDT, CDR2 YNNKEL, per germline (reference sequence). The CDR3 protein is CASRTRTGNSPLHF. The CDR3 coding sequence is TGTGCCAGCAGAACGAGGACAGGGAATTCACCCCTCCACTTT.

The chain uses TRBV29-1 and TRBJ2-3; maybe TRBD2 (6 bases). This CDR3 has 14 amino acids. The V end was cut by 0 bases, the J end by 5 bases, with 12 bases between. CDR1 and CDR2 from the germline V gene are SQVTM and ANQGSEA. CDR3 nucleotides: TGCAGCGTTGAAGAAGGAGGGGTGGGAGATACGCAGTATTTT. Translation gives CSVEEGGVGDTQYF.

A single count supports this clone. The CDR3 bases are TGTGCCAGCAGTGGAGTGGGACTAGCGGGAGTGAATGAGCAGTTCTTC. Its translation is CASSGVGLAGVNEQFF. This chain connects TRBV6-1 to TRBJ2-1; 14 bases align to TRBD2. Germline V CDR1 and CDR2: MNHNS, SASEGT. This CDR3 comprises 16 residues. J was trimmed by 7 bases and V by 4 bases; bases with no gene match: 6.

The chain uses TRBV11-2 and TRBJ1-1; D gene unclear. The CDR3 length is 13 residues. Looked up from germline, CDR1 is SGHAT and CDR2 is FQNNGV. V was clipped by 0 bases and J by 7 bases, with 9 bases between them. This CDR3 is CASSLDGPLEAFF. CDR3 coding DNA: TGTGCCAGCAGCTTAGATGGGCCCCTTGAAGCTTTCTTT.

The chain combines TRBV9 with TRBJ2-6; maybe TRBD1 (6 bases). Between the trimmed V and J ends, which lost 3 bases and 7 bases, there was a span of 11 bases. CDR3 length: 14 residues. Germline-derived CDR1 and CDR2 are SGDLS and YYNGEE. CDR3 in DNA: TGTGCCAGCAGCGCATCCAGGGGTGCCAACGTCCTGACTTTC. Amino acids: CASSASRGANVLTF.

The rearrangement links TRBV6-6 to TRBJ1-4; D perhaps matches TRBD1 (6 bases). Trimming stripped 6 bases from V and 8 bases from J, with 22 bases between. Per germline, CDR1 MNHNY and CDR2 SVGAGI (reference sequence). CDR3 size: 16 residues. The CDR3 coding sequence is TGTGCCAGCAGCTACCCCGAACAGGGTGATCGCGAAAAACTGTTTTTT. Residues: CASSYPEQGDREKLFF.

The J gene is TRBJ1-6, the V gene TRBV3-1 (or the pseudogene TRBV3-2); 10 bases line up with TRBD1. Per the germline V gene, CDR1 is LGHDT and CDR2 is YNNKEL (reference sequence). The length of the CDR3 is 14 residues. The V gene end was trimmed by 4 bases and the J gene end by 7 bases; junction bases not matched to a gene: 1. The CDR3 region has the DNA TGTGCCAGCAGCCTGGACAGGGGGAATTCACCCCTCCACTTT. Its translation: CASSLDRGNSPLHF.

This sequence joins TRBV19 and TRBJ2-7; TRBD1 might be the D (5 bases). The V end lost 2 bases, the J end lost 5 bases, and 13 bases lay between the germline ends. Germline assignment: CDR1 LNHDA and CDR2 SQIVND (reference sequence). The CDR3 is 14 amino acids. The CDR3 nucleotides read TGTGCCAGTAGTATAATACCAGGGTGGCACGAGCAGTACTTC. As protein: CASSIIPGWHEQYF.

The J gene is TRBJ2-7, the V gene TRBV18; maybe TRBD1 (5 bases). Germline CDR1 and CDR2: KGHSH and LQKENI. With 1 base removed from V and 6 bases from J, the gap between germline ends came to 10 bases. The CDR3 covers 13 residues. The CDR3 reads CASSPRQRGEQYV. CDR3 sequence (DNA): TGTGCCAGCTCACCACGCCAAAGGGGCGAGCAGTACGTC.

The chain uses TRBV12-3 or TRBV12-4 and TRBJ1-1, with 8 bases that match TRBD1. CDR3 length: 11 amino acids. Trimming removed 6 bases from V and 11 bases from J; junction bases left unmatched: 5. The CDR3 region is CASSQGAKAFF. For the CDR3, the DNA is TGTGCCAGCAGCCAGGGGGCCAAGGCTTTCTTT.